Included here is one T cell receptor beta chain sequence, with context. Its target is unknown. The data originate from a study of response to subunit inactivated influenza vaccine. Study conclusions and caveats: Few additional T cells are recruited per seasonal influenza vaccination, authors suggested.

Germline V gene sequence: CDR1 MDHEN, CDR2 SYDVKM. V shed 7 bases and J shed 0 bases, with 17 bases lying between them. The CDR3 consists of 16 residues. Using its own MiXCR run on the RT-PCR reads, TCRdb lists one record per CDR3 protein. The sample carries hundreds of thousands of distinct CDR3 sequences, around 15% recorded once. This chain connects TRBV28 to TRBJ2-3, with D perhaps TRBD2 (5 bases). This receptor was taken from a man aged 50-60 years who received an inactivated influenza vaccine. Sequences were derived from PBMCs from blood, sampled less than 15 days before vaccination. CDR3 residues: CASTSVGGRSTDTQYF. CDR3 DNA: TGTGCCAGCACCTCCGTCGGCGGGCGAAGCACAGATACGCAGTATTTT.